A selection of T cell receptor beta chains follows, all from one sample in a study of T cells after yellow fever vaccination. TCRdb fed the 5' RACE reads into MiXCR, producing one record per CDR3 protein. The sample carries hundreds of thousands of distinct CDR3 sequences, around 4% recorded once. The material sequenced was PBMCs, taken on the day of the yellow fever booster vaccination. Receptors were obtained from a man between 18 and 35 years old who received the YFV17D yellow fever vaccine. Each CDR3 is given with its conserved first and last residue. Each record gives: V gene, D gene, clone size, CDR3 length, J gene, CDR3 protein, CDR3 DNA. A D gene is named only where the DNA matches it firmly. Expanded clones get a size class; other rows say once, few or many, or leave the size out.

V: TRBV10-2; D: NA; size: few; length: 10; J: TRBJ2-7; CDR3: CARGSNEQYF; DNA: TGCGCAAGGGGCTCGAACGAGCAGTACTTC
V: TRBV5-1; D: NA; size: few; length: 14; J: TRBJ2-5; CDR3: CASSPTSIGETQYF; DNA: TGCGCCAGCAGCCCAACTAGTATCGGAGAGACCCAGTACTTC
V: TRBV5-1; D: NA; size: many; length: 11; J: TRBJ2-1; CDR3: CASSFQIEQFF; DNA: TGCGCCAGCAGCTTCCAAATTGAGCAGTTCTTC
V: TRBV7-2; D: TRBD1; size: many; length: 13; J: TRBJ1-5; CDR3: CASSGTGVQPQHF; DNA: TGTGCCAGTTCCGGGACAGGGGTTCAGCCCCAGCATTTT
V: TRBV12-3/TRBV12-4; D: NA; size: NA; length: 19; J: TRBJ1-1; CDR3: CASSLRLQGRMAPNTEAFF; DNA: TGTGCCAGCAGTTTAAGGTTACAGGGTAGGATGGCCCCGAACACTGAAGCTTTCTTT
V: TRBV9; D: NA; size: many; length: 13; J: TRBJ2-2; CDR3: CASEDGNTGELFF; DNA: TGTGCCAGTGAGGACGGAAACACCGGGGAGCTGTTTTTT
V: TRBV6-5; D: NA; size: few; length: 16; J: TRBJ2-5; CDR3: CASSYSRFELQETQYF; DNA: TGTGCCAGCAGTTACTCGAGATTCGAATTACAAGAGACCCAGTACTTC
V: TRBV28; D: TRBD2; size: many; length: 13; J: TRBJ2-1; CDR3: CASTSGEYNEQFF; DNA: TGTGCCAGCACCAGCGGGGAGTACAATGAGCAGTTCTTC
V: TRBV7-9; D: NA; size: many; length: 13; J: TRBJ1-3; CDR3: CASSLSRGNTIYF; DNA: TGTGCCAGCAGCCTCTCCCGTGGAAACACCATATATTTT
V: TRBV6-5; D: NA; size: many; length: 16; J: TRBJ2-3; CDR3: CASSYSVSRRTDTQYF; DNA: TGTGCCAGCAGTTACTCGGTCTCCCGTCGCACAGATACGCAGTATTTT
V: TRBV18; D: NA; size: few; length: 15; J: TRBJ2-1; CDR3: CASSPPGGAYNEQFF; DNA: TGTGCCAGCTCACCCCCAGGCGGGGCTTACAATGAGCAGTTCTTC
V: TRBV20-1; D: NA; size: few; length: 13; J: TRBJ2-3; CDR3: CSASDRTTDTQYF; DNA: TGCAGTGCTAGCGACAGGACCACAGATACGCAGTATTTT
V: TRBV7-9; D: NA; size: many; length: 15; J: TRBJ1-1; CDR3: CASSLEAGRNTEAFF; DNA: TGTGCCAGCAGCTTAGAGGCAGGGCGGAACACTGAAGCTTTCTTT
V: TRBV20-1; D: NA; size: many; length: 15; J: TRBJ2-5; CDR3: CSASDPGEVEETQYF; DNA: TGCAGTGCTAGTGACCCTGGGGAGGTGGAAGAGACCCAGTACTTC
V: TRBV4-1; D: TRBD1; size: NA; length: 15; J: TRBJ1-5; CDR3: CASSQVGQGRQPQHF; DNA: TGCGCCAGCAGCCAAGTGGGACAGGGTCGTCAGCCCCAGCATTTT
V: TRBV7-8; D: NA; size: NA; length: 14; J: TRBJ1-4; CDR3: CASTRDTSNEKLFF; DNA: TGTGCCAGCACCCGGGACACCTCTAATGAAAAACTGTTTTTT
V: TRBV5-1; D: TRBD2; size: many; length: 15; J: TRBJ2-5; CDR3: CASSFGAGVGETQYF; DNA: TGCGCCAGCAGCTTTGGAGCGGGGGTCGGTGAGACCCAGTACTTC
V: TRBV12-3/TRBV12-4; D: NA; size: many; length: 12; J: TRBJ2-5; CDR3: CASLRGGETQYF; DNA: TGTGCCAGCCTCAGGGGAGGAGAGACCCAGTACTTC
V: TRBV7-2; D: NA; size: many; length: 13; J: TRBJ2-5; CDR3: CASSRSLQETQYF; DNA: TGTGCCAGCAGTCGTAGCCTGCAAGAGACCCAGTACTTC
V: TRBV7-2; D: NA; size: many; length: 14; J: TRBJ2-7; CDR3: CASSFRQESYEQYF; DNA: TGTGCCAGCAGCTTTCGACAGGAGTCCTACGAGCAGTACTTC
V: TRBV29-1; D: NA; size: few; length: 14; J: TRBJ2-5; CDR3: CSESPRGAGETQYF; DNA: TGCAGCGAGTCCCCGAGAGGGGCGGGGGAGACCCAGTACTTC
V: TRBV7-2; D: NA; size: many; length: 11; J: TRBJ2-1; CDR3: CASSYRNEQFF; DNA: TGTGCCAGCAGCTATCGCAATGAGCAGTTCTTC
V: TRBV12-3/TRBV12-4; D: NA; size: NA; length: 14; J: TRBJ2-3; CDR3: CAGSSGGLTDTQYF; DNA: TGTGCCGGAAGTTCCGGGGGTCTCACAGATACGCAGTATTTT